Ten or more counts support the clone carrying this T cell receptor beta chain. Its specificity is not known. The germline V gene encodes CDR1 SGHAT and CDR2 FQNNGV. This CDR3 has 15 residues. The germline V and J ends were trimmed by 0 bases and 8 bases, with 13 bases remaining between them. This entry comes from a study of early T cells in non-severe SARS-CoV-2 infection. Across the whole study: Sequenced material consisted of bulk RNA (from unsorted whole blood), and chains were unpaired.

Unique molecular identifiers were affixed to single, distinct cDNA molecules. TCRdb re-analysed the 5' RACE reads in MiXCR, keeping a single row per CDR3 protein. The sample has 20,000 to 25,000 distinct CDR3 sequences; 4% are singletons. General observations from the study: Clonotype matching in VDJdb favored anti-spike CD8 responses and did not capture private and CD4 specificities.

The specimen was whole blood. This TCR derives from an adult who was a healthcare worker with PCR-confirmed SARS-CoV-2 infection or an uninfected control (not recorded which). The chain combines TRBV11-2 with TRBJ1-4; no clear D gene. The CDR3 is CASSLDPGGGEKLFF. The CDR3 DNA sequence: TGTGCCAGCAGCTTAGATCCGGGCGGAGGCGAAAAACTGTTTTTT.